The following is a T cell receptor (beta chain) sequence with its context. The entry originates in a study of blood T cell repertoires in COVID-19. Profiling relied on immunoSEQ multiplex PCR, and the TCRdb table lists in-frame clones only, not all of them. The sample carries about 250,000 clones, approximately 86% recorded once. This receptor was obtained from a woman in her sixties who had recovered from COVID-19. The sequenced sample consisted of peripheral blood.

CDR3 sequence (DNA): TGTGCCAGCAGCATGGACTATGCAACTAATGAAAAACTGTTTTTT. This sequence encodes CASSMDYATNEKLFF. This chain links TRBV5-6 with TRBJ1-4; D not certain. CDR3 size: 15 residues. Trimming pared 4 bases from V and 0 bases from J, leaving 10 bases between. Germline V lookup: CDR1 SGHDT, CDR2 YYEEEE.